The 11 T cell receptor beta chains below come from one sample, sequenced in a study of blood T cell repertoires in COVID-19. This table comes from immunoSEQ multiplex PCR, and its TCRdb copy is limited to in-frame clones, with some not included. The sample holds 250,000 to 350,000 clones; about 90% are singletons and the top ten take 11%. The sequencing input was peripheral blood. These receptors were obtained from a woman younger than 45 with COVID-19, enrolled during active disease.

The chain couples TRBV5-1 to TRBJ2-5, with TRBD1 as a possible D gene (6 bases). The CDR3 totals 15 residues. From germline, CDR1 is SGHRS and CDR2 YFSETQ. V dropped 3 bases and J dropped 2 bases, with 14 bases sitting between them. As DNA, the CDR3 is TGCGCCAGCAGCTCAAACACAGGGAATCAAGAGACCCAGTACTTC. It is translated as CASSSNTGNQETQYF.

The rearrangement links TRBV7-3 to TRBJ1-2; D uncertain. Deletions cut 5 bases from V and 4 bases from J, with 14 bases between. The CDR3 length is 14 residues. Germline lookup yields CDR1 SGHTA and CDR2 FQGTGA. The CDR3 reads CASSPATVGYGYTF. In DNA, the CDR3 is TGTGCCAGCAGCCCTGCAACAGTAGGCTATGGCTACACCTTC.

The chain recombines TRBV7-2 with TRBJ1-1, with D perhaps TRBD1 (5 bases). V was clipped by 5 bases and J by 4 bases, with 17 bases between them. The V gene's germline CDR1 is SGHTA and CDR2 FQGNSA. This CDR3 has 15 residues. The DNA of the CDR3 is TGTGCCAGCAGCGGTATGCTTGGGGGGTCCACTGAAGCTTTCTTT. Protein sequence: CASSGMLGGSTEAFF. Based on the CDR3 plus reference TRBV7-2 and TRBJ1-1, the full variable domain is GAGVSQSPSNKVTEKGKDVELRCDPISGHTALYWYRQSLGQGLEFLIYFQGNSAPDKSGLPSDRFSAERTGGSVSTLTIQRTQQEDSAVYLCASSGMLGGSTEAFFGQGTRLTVV.

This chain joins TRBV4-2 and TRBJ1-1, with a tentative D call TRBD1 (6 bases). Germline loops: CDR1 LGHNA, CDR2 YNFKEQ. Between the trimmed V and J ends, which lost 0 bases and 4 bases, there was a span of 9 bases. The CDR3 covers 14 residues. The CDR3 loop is CASSQEGQGTEAFF. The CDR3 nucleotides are TGTGCCAGCAGCCAAGAGGGACAAGGCACTGAAGCTTTCTTT.

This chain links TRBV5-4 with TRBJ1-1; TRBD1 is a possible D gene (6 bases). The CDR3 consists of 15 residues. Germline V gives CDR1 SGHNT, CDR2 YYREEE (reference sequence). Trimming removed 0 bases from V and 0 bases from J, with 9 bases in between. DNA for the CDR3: TGTGCCAGCAGCTTGGGACGGGACATGAACACTGAAGCTTTCTTT. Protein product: CASSLGRDMNTEAFF.

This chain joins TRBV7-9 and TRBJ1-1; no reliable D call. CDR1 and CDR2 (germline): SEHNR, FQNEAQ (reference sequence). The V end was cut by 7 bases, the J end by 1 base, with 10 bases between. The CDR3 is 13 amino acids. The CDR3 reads CASTPGANTEAFF. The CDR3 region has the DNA TGTGCCAGCACCCCCGGAGCGAACACTGAAGCTTTCTTT. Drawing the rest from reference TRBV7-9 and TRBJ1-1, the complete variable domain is DTGVSQNPRHKITKRGQNVTFRCDPISEHNRLYWYRQTLGQGPEFLTYFQNEAQLEKSRLLSDRFSAERPKGSFSTLEIQRTEQGDSAMYLCASTPGANTEAFFGQGTRLTVV.

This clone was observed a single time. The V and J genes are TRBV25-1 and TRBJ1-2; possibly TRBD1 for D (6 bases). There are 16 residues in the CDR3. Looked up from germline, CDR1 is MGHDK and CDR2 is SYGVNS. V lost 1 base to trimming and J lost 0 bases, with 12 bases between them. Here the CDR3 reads CASSESRQATNYGYTF. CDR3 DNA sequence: TGTGCCAGCAGTGAATCCCGACAGGCCACTAACTATGGCTACACCTTC.

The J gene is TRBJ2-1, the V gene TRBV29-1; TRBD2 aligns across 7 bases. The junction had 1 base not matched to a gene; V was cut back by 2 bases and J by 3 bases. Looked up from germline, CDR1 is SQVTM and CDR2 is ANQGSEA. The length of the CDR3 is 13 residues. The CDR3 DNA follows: TGCAGCGTTGAACTAGCGGACTACAATGAGCAGTTCTTC. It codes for CSVELADYNEQFF.

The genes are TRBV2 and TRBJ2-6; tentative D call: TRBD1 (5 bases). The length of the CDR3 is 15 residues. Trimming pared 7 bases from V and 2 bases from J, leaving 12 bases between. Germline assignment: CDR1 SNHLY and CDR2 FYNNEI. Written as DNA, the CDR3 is TGTGCCAGCAAGGATAGGGGAACTGGGGCCAACGTCCTGACTTTC. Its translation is CASKDRGTGANVLTF.

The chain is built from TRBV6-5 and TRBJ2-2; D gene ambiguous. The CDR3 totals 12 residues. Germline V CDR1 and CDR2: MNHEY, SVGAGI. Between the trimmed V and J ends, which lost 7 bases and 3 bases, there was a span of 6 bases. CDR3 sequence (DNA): TGTGCCAGCATGAGTGACACCGGGGAGCTGTTTTTT. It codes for CASMSDTGELFF.

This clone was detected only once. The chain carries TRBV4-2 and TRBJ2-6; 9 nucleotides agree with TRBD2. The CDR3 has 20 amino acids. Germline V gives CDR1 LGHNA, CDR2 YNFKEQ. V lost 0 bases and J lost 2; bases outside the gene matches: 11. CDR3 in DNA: TGTGCCAGCAGCCAAGATCGTCCTAGCGGGATGAACGCTGGGGCCAACGTCCTGACTTTC. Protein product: CASSQDRPSGMNAGANVLTF.